This record looks at one T cell receptor beta chain sequence and its context. Produced via immunoSEQ multiplex PCR; TCRdb's table is partial and in-frame only. Counted here are about 59,000 clones, roughly three quarters occurring once; the ten biggest clones make up 4.5% to 7%. This sample is part of a study of blood T cell repertoires in COVID-19. Across the study: The origin of the acute and convalescent COVID-19 samples was the United States, Italy and Spain. The cDNA or gDNA used as material had been derived from T cells, B-cell-depleted T cells, or PBMCs.

V lost 2 bases and J lost 1; bases outside the gene matches: 11. CDR3 length: 19 amino acids. Germline V gene sequence: CDR1 MGHRA, CDR2 YSYEKL. The material sequenced was peripheral blood. The V and J genes are TRBV4-1 and TRBJ2-1; 10 positions match TRBD2. The TCR was taken from a woman aged 70-85 years with acute or convalescent COVID-19. CDR3 sequence (DNA): TGCGCCAGCAGCCAAACTAGCGGGGAAACAATGAGGTCCTACAATGAGCAGTTCTTC. Translated: CASSQTSGETMRSYNEQFF.